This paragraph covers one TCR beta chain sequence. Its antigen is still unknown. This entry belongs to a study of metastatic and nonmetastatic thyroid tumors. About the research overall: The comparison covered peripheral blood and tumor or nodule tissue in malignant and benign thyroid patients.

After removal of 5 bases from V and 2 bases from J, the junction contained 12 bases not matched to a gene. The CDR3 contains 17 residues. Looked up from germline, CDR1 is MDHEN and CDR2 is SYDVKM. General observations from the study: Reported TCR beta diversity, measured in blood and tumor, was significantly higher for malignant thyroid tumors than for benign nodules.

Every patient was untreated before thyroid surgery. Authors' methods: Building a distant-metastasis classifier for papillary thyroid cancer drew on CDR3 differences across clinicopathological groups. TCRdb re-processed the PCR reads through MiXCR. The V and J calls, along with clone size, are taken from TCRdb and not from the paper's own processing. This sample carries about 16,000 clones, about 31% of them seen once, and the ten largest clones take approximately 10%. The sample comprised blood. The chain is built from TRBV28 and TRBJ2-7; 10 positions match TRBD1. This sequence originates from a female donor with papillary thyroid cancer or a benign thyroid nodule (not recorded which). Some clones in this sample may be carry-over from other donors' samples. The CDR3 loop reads CASSIWGTGVATYEQYF. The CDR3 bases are TGTGCCAGCAGTATCTGGGGGACAGGGGTCGCCACCTACGAGCAGTACTTC. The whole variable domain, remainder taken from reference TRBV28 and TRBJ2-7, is DVKVTQSSRYLVKRTGEKVFLECVQDMDHENMFWYRQDPGLGLRLIYFSYDVKMKEKGDIPEGYSVSREKKERFSLILESASTNQTSMYLCASSIWGTGVATYEQYFGPGTRLTVT.